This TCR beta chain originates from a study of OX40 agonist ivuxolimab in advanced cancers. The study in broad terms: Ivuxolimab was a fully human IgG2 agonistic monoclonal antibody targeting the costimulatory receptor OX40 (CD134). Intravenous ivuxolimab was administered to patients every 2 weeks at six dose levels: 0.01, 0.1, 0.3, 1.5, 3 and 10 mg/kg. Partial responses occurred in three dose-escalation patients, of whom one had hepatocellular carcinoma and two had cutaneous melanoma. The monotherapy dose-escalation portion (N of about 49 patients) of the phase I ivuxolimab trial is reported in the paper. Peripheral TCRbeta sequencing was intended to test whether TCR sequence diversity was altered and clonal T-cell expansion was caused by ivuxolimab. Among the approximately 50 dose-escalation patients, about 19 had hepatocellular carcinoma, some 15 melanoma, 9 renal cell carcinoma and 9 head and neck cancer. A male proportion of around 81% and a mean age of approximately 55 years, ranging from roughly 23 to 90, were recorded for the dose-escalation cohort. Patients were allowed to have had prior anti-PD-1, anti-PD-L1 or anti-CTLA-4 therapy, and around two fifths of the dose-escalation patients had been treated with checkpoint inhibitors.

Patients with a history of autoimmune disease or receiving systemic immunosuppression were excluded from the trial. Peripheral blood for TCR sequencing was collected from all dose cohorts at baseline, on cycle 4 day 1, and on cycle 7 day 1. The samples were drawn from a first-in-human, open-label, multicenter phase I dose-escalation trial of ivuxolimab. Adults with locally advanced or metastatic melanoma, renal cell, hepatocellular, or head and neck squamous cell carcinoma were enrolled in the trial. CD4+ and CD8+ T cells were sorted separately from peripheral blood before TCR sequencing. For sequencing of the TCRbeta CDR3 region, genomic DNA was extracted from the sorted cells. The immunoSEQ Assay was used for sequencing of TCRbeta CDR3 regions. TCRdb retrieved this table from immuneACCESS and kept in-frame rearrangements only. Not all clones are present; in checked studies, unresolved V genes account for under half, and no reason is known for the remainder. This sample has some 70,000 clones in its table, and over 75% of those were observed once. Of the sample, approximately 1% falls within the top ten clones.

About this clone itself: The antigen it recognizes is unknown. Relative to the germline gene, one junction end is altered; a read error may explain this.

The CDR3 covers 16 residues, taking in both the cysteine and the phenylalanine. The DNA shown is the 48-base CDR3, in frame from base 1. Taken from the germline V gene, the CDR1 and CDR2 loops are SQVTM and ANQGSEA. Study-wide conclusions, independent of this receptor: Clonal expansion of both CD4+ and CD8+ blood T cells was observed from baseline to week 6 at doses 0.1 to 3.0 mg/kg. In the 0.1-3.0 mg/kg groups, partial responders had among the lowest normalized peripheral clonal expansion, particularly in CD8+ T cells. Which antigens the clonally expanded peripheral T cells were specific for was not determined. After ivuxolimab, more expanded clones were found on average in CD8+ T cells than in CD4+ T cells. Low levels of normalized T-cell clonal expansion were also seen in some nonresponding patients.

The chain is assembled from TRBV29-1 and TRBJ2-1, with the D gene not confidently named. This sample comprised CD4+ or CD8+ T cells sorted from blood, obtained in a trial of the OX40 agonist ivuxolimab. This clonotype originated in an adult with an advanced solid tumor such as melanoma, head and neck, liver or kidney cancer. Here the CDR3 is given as CSVPHPPSYPDNGQFF. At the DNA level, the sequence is TGCAGCGTTCCTCACCCTCCCTCCTACCCCGACAATGGGCAGTTCTTC.